The clone carrying this TCR beta chain was recorded a few times. As yet, its antigen is unknown. Trimming took off 2 bases at V and 0 bases at J, with 5 bases between the two ends. Germline V gene data show CDR1 as GTSNPN and CDR2 as SVGIG (reference sequence). The CDR3 has 13 residues. The sample originates from a study of CD8+CD57+ T cells in acquired aplastic anemia. Study overall: Sorted CD4+ and CD8+ cells yielded roughly 3.5 ug of DNA on average. Findings of the study overall: No significant patient-versus-control difference appeared in CD8+ Simpson's diversity. Sharing between patients and controls was observed for roughly 30 CD8+ CDR3 sequences.

Those patients picked for sequencing had displayed CD8+CD57+ cell expansion on flow cytometry. No therapy had been given to the patients at the time of blood sampling. Both TCR beta VDJ combination and CDR3 sequence profiling were carried out. Genomic DNA was the template for this profiling. TCRdb used MiXCR to reprocess the reads, holding one entry per CDR3 protein. The sample has some 160,000 distinct CDR3 sequences, 40% to 60% seen once. The source of this sequence is a human donor with aplastic anemia. The specimen sequenced was sorted CD4+, CD8+, or CD8+CD57+ T cells (not recorded which) from PBMCs. The chain carries TRBV30 and TRBJ1-3; the D is unclear. The CDR3 DNA reads TGTGCCTGGAGTTGGTACTCTGGAAACACCATATATTTT. Amino acids: CAWSWYSGNTIYF.